A single sample gave rise to the 13 T cell receptor beta chains below, sequenced in a study of shared clonotypes between healthy human individuals. Terminally differentiated effector memory CD45RA+ cells were excluded by CCR7 positive selection of CD45RO-negative cells. Data came from immunoSEQ multiplex PCR; TCRdb stores just in-frame clones and leaves some out. The profile covers about 2.1 million clones, with roughly 93% appearing a single time and about 1.7% taken by the ten largest. Sequenced: naive CD8+ T cells from PBMCs. The receptor set was obtained from a man between 18 and 35 years old in good health. Some clones in this sample may be carry-over from other donors' samples.

This chain joins TRBV6-1 and TRBJ2-1; 7 bases align to TRBD2. Germline loops: CDR1 MNHNS, CDR2 SASEGT. With V trimmed by 6 bases and J by 5 bases, 4 bases remained unmatched. The CDR3 is made up of 13 amino acids. The CDR3 nucleotides are TGTGCCAGCAGGAGACTAGCTGACAATGAGCAGTTCTTC. It specifies CASRRLADNEQFF.

The CDR3 sequence is CASSWTLSSYEQYF. In DNA form, the CDR3 reads TGTGCCAGCAGTTGGACGTTAAGCTCCTACGAGCAGTACTTC. The rearrangement uses TRBV28 and TRBJ2-7, with D unresolved. Trimming pared 4 bases from V and 0 bases from J, leaving 10 bases between. CDR1 is MDHEN, CDR2 SYDVKM, per germline. The CDR3 covers 14 residues.

The chain employs TRBV7-8 and TRBJ2-6, with a tentative D call TRBD1 (5 bases). Looked up from germline, CDR1 is SGHVS and CDR2 is FQNEAQ. The CDR3 sequence is 16 residues long. The V and J ends lost 4 bases and 0 bases respectively, with 10 bases between them. This CDR3 reads CASSWVTASGANVLTF. CDR3 coding DNA: TGTGCCAGCAGCTGGGTGACAGCCTCTGGGGCCAACGTCCTGACTTTC.

The chain links TRBV19 to TRBJ2-1; 7 nucleotides match TRBD2. Germline-derived CDR1 and CDR2 are LNHDA and SQIVND (reference sequence). Trimming cost V 3 bases and J 7 bases; bases outside gene matches: 9. CDR3 size: 15 residues. The CDR3 spells CASSITAGTRNEQFF. In DNA form, the CDR3 reads TGTGCCAGTAGTATCACAGCGGGAACGAGGAATGAGCAGTTCTTC.

This chain uses TRBV12-5 with TRBJ2-1; D not resolved. Germline V gene sequence: CDR1 LGHNT, CDR2 FRNRAP. Trimming took 3 bases from V and 4 from J, leaving 4 bases between them. The CDR3 runs 12 residues. Written as DNA, the CDR3 is TGTGCTAGTGGTTTCGCATACAATGAGCAGTTCTTC. This translates into CASGFAYNEQFF.

The V gene is TRBV28, the J gene TRBJ2-7; weak D call: TRBD2 (5 bases). The CDR3 spans 19 residues. Germline loops: CDR1 MDHEN, CDR2 SYDVKM. Between the trimmed V and J ends, which lost 1 base and 3 bases, there was a span of 25 bases. The CDR3 reads CASSLYPPRLTSAGYEQYF. As DNA, the CDR3 is TGTGCCAGCAGTTTATACCCTCCTCGACTTACTAGTGCCGGCTACGAGCAGTACTTC. The full variable domain, its missing parts supplied by reference TRBV28 and TRBJ2-7, is DVKVTQSSRYLVKRTGEKVFLECVQDMDHENMFWYRQDPGLGLRLIYFSYDVKMKEKGDIPEGYSVSREKKERFSLILESASTNQTSMYLCASSLYPPRLTSAGYEQYFGPGTRLTVT.

The V gene is TRBV19, the J gene TRBJ2-7; D is unclear. This CDR3 comprises 15 residues. Per germline, CDR1 LNHDA and CDR2 SQIVND (reference sequence). Trimming cost V 1 base and J 0 bases, with 10 bases left between them. DNA for the CDR3: TGTGCCAGTAGTATAGGACGGACCAACTCCTACGAGCAGTACTTC. This sequence encodes CASSIGRTNSYEQYF. The full variable domain, completed using reference TRBV19 and TRBJ2-7, is DGGITQSPKYLFRKEGQNVTLSCEQNLNHDAMYWYRQDPGQGLRLIYYSQIVNDFQKGDIAEGYSVSREKKESFPLTVTSAQKNPTAFYLCASSIGRTNSYEQYFGPGTRLTVT.

About this clone: Other DNA sequences of this sample code for an identical CDR3. The genes are TRBV5-4 and TRBJ1-1, with D hard to call. CDR1 is SGHNT and CDR2 is YYREEE in the germline V gene (reference sequence). The CDR3 totals 13 residues. V was pared by 0 bases and J by 4 bases, with 7 bases between. The CDR3 region is CASSLARATEAFF. The CDR3 nucleotides read TGTGCCAGCAGCTTGGCCCGGGCCACTGAAGCTTTCTTT.

This chain uses TRBV4-1 with TRBJ2-3; 9 bases map to TRBD1. The germline V gene has CDR1 MGHRA and CDR2 YSYEKL. Germline trimming cut 0 bases from V and 4 bases from J; bases unmatched to any gene: 11. The CDR3 has 18 residues. The CDR3: CASSQDWWGQGRPDTQYF. The CDR3, as DNA: TGCGCCAGCAGCCAAGACTGGTGGGGACAGGGAAGGCCAGATACGCAGTATTTT.

The chain has TRBV5-1 and TRBJ2-2; TRBD2 matches 8 bases. Germline assignment: CDR1 SGHRS and CDR2 YFSETQ. CDR3 length: 18 amino acids. Unmatched junction bases numbered 9, after V lost 0 bases and J lost 2 bases. The CDR3 spells CASSLAVYREGNTGELFF. Here the CDR3 DNA reads TGCGCCAGCAGCTTGGCCGTCTACCGGGAGGGAAACACCGGGGAGCTGTTTTTT. The full variable domain, in which reference TRBV5-1 and TRBJ2-2 provide the parts outside the CDR3, is KAGVTQTPRYLIKTRGQQVTLSCSPISGHRSVSWYQQTPGQGLQFLFEYFSETQRNKGNFPGRFSGRQFSNSRSEMNVSTLELGDSALYLCASSLAVYREGNTGELFFGEGSRLTVL.

Of note for this clone: The sample contains more than one DNA sequence encoding this CDR3. This chain joins TRBV11-2 and TRBJ1-1; D uncertain. The germline gives CDR1 SGHAT, CDR2 FQNNGV. The CDR3 is made up of 13 amino acids. V shed 2 bases and J shed 1 base, with 5 bases lying between them. The CDR3 sequence: CASSLNTNTEAFF. The CDR3 region has the DNA TGTGCCAGCAGCTTAAATACGAACACTGAAGCTTTCTTT.

This chain joins TRBV28 and TRBJ2-3; 10 bases align to TRBD2. The V segment lost 2 bases and the J segment 1 base; nucleotides outside the gene matches: 3. This CDR3 comprises 16 residues. Germline CDR1 and CDR2: MDHEN and SYDVKM. The CDR3 DNA is TGTGCCAGCAGTTTACTACTAGCGGGACGCACAGATACGCAGTATTTT. Translation gives CASSLLLAGRTDTQYF.

V usage is TRBV7-9 and J usage is TRBJ1-3; no definite D call. The V end was cut by 5 bases, the J end by 0 bases, with 8 bases between. The CDR3 is 14 residues long. Germline CDR1 and CDR2: SEHNR and FQNEAQ (reference sequence). CDR3 sequence (DNA): TGTGCCAGCAGCGAAGTCGGCTCTGGAAACACCATATATTTT. It translates to CASSEVGSGNTIYF.